This is a list of T cell receptor beta chains from one sample in a study of shared clonotypes between healthy human individuals. Profiling relied on immunoSEQ multiplex PCR, and the TCRdb table lists in-frame clones only, not all of them. In the table there are about 2.3 million clones, about 92% of which are singletons. The sequencing sample was made of naive CD4+ T cells from PBMCs. The origin of the receptors is a man aged 18 to 30 in good health. Some clones in this sample may be carry-over from other donors' samples. The CDR3 runs from the conserved cysteine through the conserved F or W. D genes are given only for firm matches. Clone sizes are given selectively: once, few, many, or a class where the clone is expanded.

v_call	clone_size	d_call	j_call	cdr3_nt	cdr3_aa
TRBV7-2	-	TRBD2	TRBJ2-1	TGTGCCAGCAGCCCGGGGGACTATAACAATGAGCAGTTCTTC	CASSPGDYNNEQFF
TRBV19	-	-	TRBJ1-5	TGTGCCACTACCGTGAGCCGGGACACCCATCAGCCCCAGCATTTT	CATTVSRDTHQPQHF
TRBV11-2	-	-	TRBJ1-2	TGTGCCAGCAGCTTAGTGGCCCCTAACTATGGCTACACCTTC	CASSLVAPNYGYTF
TRBV6-1	-	-	TRBJ2-1	TGTGCCGGAGAGTTCGGCCTGGGGTACAATGAGCAGTTCTTC	CAGEFGLGYNEQFF
TRBV5-1	-	TRBD1	TRBJ2-5	TGCGCCAGCAGCGTGGGACAGCTCCGAGAGACCCAGTACTTC	CASSVGQLRETQYF
TRBV5-6	-	-	TRBJ2-7	TGTGCCAGCAGCTTGGACAGGGTTTCCTACGAGCAGTACTTC	CASSLDRVSYEQYF
TRBV5-1	-	-	TRBJ2-7	TGCGCCAGCAGCTTGATGACTCCAGGGGAGCAGTACTTC	CASSLMTPGEQYF
TRBV14	-	-	TRBJ2-7	TGTGCCAGCAGCCGAGGGGGACGGCTAGCGGACTCCTCCTACGAGCAGTACTTC	CASSRGGRLADSSYEQYF
TRBV18	-	TRBD1	TRBJ1-1	TGTGCCAGCTCACAGTCTCTAAACAGGGGAGTGGAGAGGGACACTGAAGCTTTCTTT	CASSQSLNRGVERDTEAFF
TRBV7-2	-	TRBD1	TRBJ2-2	TGTGCCAGCAGCTCTTCCCCGGGACAGCTAGGAAACACCGGGGAGCTGTTTTTT	CASSSSPGQLGNTGELFF
TRBV6-1	once	-	TRBJ2-7	TGTGCCAGCAGTGAAGAAGAGGTCGACGAGCAGTACTTC	CASSEEEVDEQYF
TRBV6-5	-	-	TRBJ1-2	TGTGCCAGCAGTCGTCTCAACTATGGCTACACCTTC	CASSRLNYGYTF
TRBV7-8	-	TRBD1	TRBJ2-7	TGTGCCAGCAGCTTAGCCCTAGTCGGACAGGGGATTTACGAGCAGTACTTC	CASSLALVGQGIYEQYF
TRBV5-1	-	TRBD1	TRBJ2-1	TGCGCCAGCAGCTCGACTGGACAGGGGAAGTTCTTC	CASSSTGQGKFF
TRBV7-2	-	-	TRBJ2-1	TGTGCCAGCAGCTTAGGCGGGATCCCCTACAATGAGCAGTTCTTC	CASSLGGIPYNEQFF
TRBV5-4	-	-	TRBJ1-3	TGTGCCAGCAGCTTGGGGAGGGGACTCTCTGGAAACACCATATATTTT	CASSLGRGLSGNTIYF
TRBV30	-	TRBD2	TRBJ2-7	TGTGCCTGGAGTGTCCTCTCTGGACTAGCGGGGCGCTACGAGCAGTACTTC	CAWSVLSGLAGRYEQYF